This passage covers 5 T cell receptor beta chains from one sample sequenced in a study of radiotherapy plus CTLA-4 blockade in lung cancer. Sequenced by immunoSEQ multiplex PCR; TCRdb stores in-frame clones only, minus some. The sample holds more than 90,000 clones, 85% to 90% seen once. This specimen consisted of peripheral blood, obtained from a patient treated with radiotherapy plus ipilimumab. The receptors here all came from a human donor with non-small cell lung cancer that progressed on radiotherapy plus ipilimumab.

The V call is TRBV14, the J call TRBJ2-3, with D perhaps matching TRBD2 (6 bases). The CDR3 has 13 amino acids. Between the trimmed V and J ends, which lost 3 bases and 11 bases, there was a span of 15 bases. The germline gives CDR1 SGHDN, CDR2 FVKESK. The CDR3 DNA reads as TGTGCCAGCAGCCAGGGGGATCCGCGGGGGCAGTATTTT. Amino acids: CASSQGDPRGQYF.

The chain links TRBV11-3 to TRBJ2-7; D not resolved. This CDR3 region has 13 residues. V lost 2 bases and J 1 base, leaving 6 bases between the germline ends. Germline lookup yields CDR1 SGHNT and CDR2 YENEEA. The CDR3 loop reads CASSLTESYEQYF. In DNA form, the CDR3 reads TGTGCCAGCAGCTTAACGGAATCCTACGAGCAGTACTTC.

The J gene is TRBJ2-7, the V gene TRBV27; the D gene is possibly TRBD2 (5 bases). V gave up 6 bases and J gave up 0 bases, with 12 bases separating them. The CDR3 length is 14 residues. Germline V gives CDR1 MNHEY, CDR2 SMNVEV (reference sequence). In nucleotides, the CDR3 is TGTGCCAGCAGATACGGACTCACCTCCTACGAGCAGTACTTC. Encoded protein: CASRYGLTSYEQYF.

This chain links TRBV10-3 with TRBJ2-3; 10 bases are shared with TRBD2. Losses at the gene ends were 6 bases for V and 3 bases for J; bases not matched to a gene: 3. CDR1 and CDR2 from the germline V gene are ENHRY and SYGVKD. The CDR3 length is 14 residues. For the CDR3, the DNA is TGTGCCATCAGCCAGCGGGAGGGGACAGATACGCAGTATTTT. This codes for CAISQREGTDTQYF.

The rearrangement joins TRBV12-5 to TRBJ2-7, with 11 positions matching TRBD1. CDR1 and CDR2 (germline): LGHNT, FRNRAP. The CDR3 has 14 amino acids. V was clipped by 6 bases and J by 2 bases; unmatched bases: 3. In DNA form, the CDR3 reads TGTGCTAGTGGGGCGGGACAGGGGGCCTACGAGCAGTACTTC. It encodes CASGAGQGAYEQYF.